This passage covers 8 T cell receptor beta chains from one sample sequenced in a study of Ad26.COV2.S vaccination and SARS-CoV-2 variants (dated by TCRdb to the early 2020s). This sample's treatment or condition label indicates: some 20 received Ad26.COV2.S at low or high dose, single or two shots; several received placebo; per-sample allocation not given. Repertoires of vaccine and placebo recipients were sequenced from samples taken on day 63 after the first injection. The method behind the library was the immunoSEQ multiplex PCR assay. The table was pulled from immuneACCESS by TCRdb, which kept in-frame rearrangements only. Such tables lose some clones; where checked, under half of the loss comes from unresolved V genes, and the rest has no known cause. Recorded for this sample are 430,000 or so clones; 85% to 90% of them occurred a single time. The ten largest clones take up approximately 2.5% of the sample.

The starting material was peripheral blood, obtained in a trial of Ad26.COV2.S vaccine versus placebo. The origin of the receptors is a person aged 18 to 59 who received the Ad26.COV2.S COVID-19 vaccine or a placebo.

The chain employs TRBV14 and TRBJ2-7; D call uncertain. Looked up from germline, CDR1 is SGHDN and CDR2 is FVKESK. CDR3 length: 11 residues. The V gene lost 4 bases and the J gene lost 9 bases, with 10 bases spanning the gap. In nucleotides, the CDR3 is TGTGCCAGCAGCCGCCCCCCCGGGCAGTACGTC. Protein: CASSRPPGQYV.

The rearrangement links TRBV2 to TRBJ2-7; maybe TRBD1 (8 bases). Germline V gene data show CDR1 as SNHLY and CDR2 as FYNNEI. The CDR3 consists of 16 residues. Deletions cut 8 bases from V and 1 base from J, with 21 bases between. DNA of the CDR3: TGTGCCAGCTCCCCCCCAAAACAGGGGGGGTCCTACGAGCAGTACGTC. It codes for CASSPPKQGGSYEQYV.

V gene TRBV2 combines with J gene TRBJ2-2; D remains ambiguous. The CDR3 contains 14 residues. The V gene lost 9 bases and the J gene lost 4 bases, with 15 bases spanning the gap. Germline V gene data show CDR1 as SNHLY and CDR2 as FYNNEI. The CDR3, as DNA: TGTGCCAGTTTGGTTGTTTCCGGCACCGGGGAGCTGTTTTTT. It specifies CASLVVSGTGELFF.

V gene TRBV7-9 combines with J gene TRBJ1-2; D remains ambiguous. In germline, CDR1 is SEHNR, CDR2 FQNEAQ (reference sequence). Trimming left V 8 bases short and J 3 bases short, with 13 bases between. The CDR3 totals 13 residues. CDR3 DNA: TGTGCCAGCTGGGCAGTAATTGACTATGGCTACACCTTC. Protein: CASWAVIDYGYTF. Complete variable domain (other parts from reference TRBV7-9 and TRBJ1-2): DTGVSQNPRHKITKRGQNVTFRCDPISEHNRLYWYRQTLGQGPEFLTYFQNEAQLEKSRLLSDRFSAERPKGSFSTLEIQRTEQGDSAMYLCASWAVIDYGYTFGSGTRLTVV.

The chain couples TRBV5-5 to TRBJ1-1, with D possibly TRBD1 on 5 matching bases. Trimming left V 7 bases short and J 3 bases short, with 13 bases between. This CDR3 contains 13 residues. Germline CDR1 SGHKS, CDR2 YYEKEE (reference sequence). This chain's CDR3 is CASQGVGDTEAFF. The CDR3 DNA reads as TGTGCCAGCCAAGGGGTTGGAGACACTGAAGCTTTCTTT.

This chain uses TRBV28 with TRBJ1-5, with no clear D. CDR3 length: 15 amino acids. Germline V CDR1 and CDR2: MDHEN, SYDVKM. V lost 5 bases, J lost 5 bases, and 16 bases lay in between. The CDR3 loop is CASSPGGKPDQPQHF. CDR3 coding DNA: TGTGCCAGCAGTCCTGGAGGGAAGCCTGATCAGCCCCAGCATTTT.

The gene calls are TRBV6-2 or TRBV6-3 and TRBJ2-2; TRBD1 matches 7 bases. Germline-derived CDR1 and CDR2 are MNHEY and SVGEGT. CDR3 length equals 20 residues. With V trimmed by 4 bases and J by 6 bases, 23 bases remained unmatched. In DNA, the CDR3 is TGTGCCAGCAGTTTTCACTCAAGTCGCGTACCGGACAGGTCTCCCGGGGAGCTGTTTTTT. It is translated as CASSFHSSRVPDRSPGELFF.

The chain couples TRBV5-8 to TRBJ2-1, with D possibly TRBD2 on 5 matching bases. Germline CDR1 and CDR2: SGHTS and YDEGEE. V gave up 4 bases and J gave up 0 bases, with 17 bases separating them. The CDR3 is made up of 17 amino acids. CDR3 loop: CASSRTLAASSYNEQFF. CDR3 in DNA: TGTGCCAGCAGCCGCACCCTAGCCGCGAGCTCCTACAATGAGCAGTTCTTC.